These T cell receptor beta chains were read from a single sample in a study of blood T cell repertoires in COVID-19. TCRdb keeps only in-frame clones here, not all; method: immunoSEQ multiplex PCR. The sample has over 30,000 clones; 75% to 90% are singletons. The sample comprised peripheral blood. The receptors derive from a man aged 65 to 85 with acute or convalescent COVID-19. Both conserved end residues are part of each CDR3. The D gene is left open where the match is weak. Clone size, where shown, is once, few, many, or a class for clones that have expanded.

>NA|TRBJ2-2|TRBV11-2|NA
TGTGCCAGCCAACAGTCGAACACCGGGGAGCTGTTTTTT
CASQQSNTGELFF
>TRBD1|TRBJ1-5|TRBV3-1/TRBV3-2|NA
TGTGCCAGCAGCAGAGGGACAGGCGAAAGCAATCAGCCCCAGCATTTT
CASSRGTGESNQPQHF
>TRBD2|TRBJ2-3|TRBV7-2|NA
TGTGCCAGCAGCCCGGGACTAGCGGCTAGCACAGATACGCAGTATTTT
CASSPGLAASTDTQYF
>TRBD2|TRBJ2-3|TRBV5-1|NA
TGCGCCAGCAGCCAAGATACTAGCGGGAGCGCCTCTACGCAGTATTTT
CASSQDTSGSASTQYF
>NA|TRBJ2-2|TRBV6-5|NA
TGTGCCAGCAGTTACGAAGCCAACACCGGGGAGCTGTTTTTT
CASSYEANTGELFF
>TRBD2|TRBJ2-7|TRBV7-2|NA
TGTGCCAGCAGTTCACCGGGACTAGCGGGAGGGTTAGAGTACTTC
CASSSPGLAGGLEYF
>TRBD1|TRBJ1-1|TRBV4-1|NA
TGCGCCAGCAGCCAGCCGGGACAGGGGGCTGGACTGGCTTTCTTT
CASSQPGQGAGLAFF
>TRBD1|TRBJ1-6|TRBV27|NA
TGTGCCAGCAGCCCCGACAGGGTTCTATCACCCCTCCACTTT
CASSPDRVLSPLHF
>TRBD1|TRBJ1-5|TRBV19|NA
TGTGCCAGTAGTCCTCTAGACAGGGGCAATCAGCCCCAGCATTTT
CASSPLDRGNQPQHF
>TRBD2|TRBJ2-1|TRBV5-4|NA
TGTGCCAGCAGCAAAGCGGGAGGAATCAATGAGCAGTTCTTC
CASSKAGGINEQFF
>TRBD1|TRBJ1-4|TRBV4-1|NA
TGCGCCAGCAGCCGGGACCAGGACAGGGTGGGGGAAAAACTGTTTTTT
CASSRDQDRVGEKLFF
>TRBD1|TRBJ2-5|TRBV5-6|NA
TGTGCCAGCAGCTTGAGGCAGGGGGCAACATTCTATGGAGAGACCCAGTACTTC
CASSLRQGATFYGETQYF
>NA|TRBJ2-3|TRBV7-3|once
TGTGCCAGCAGCTCCGGGGGAGATACGCAGTATTTT
CASSSGGDTQYF
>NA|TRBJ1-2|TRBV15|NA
TGTGCCACCAGCAGAGAGGGGGGTTCGAGAGGCTACACCTTC
CATSREGGSRGYTF
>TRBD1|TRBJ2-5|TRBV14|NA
TGTGCCAGCAGCCCAGACAGGGCTGAGACCCAGTACTTC
CASSPDRAETQYF
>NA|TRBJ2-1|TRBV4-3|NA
TGCGCCAGCAGCCAGGTTTGGGACTTCTACAATGAGCAGTTCTTC
CASSQVWDFYNEQFF
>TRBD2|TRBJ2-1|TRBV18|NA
TGTGCCAGCTCACCACGGCTAGCGGGAAACAATGAGCAGTTCTTC
CASSPRLAGNNEQFF
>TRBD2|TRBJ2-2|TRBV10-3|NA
TGTGCCATCAGTGAGGCTCGACTAGCGGCCGGTTCCGGGGAGCTGTTTTTT
CAISEARLAAGSGELFF
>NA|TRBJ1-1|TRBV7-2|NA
TGTGCCAGCAGCTTAACAGGGACCACTGAAGCTTTCTTT
CASSLTGTTEAFF
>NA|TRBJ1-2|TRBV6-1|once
TGTGCCAGCAGTGAAGACAGGGAAGATGGCTACACCTTC
CASSEDREDGYTF
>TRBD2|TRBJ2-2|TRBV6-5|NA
TGTGCCAGCAGGGGTCTAGCGGGAGATGCCGGGGAGCTGTTTTTT
CASRGLAGDAGELFF
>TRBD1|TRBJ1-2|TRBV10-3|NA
TGTGCCATCAGTGGGGGACAGCTTCGGTATGGCTACACCTTC
CAISGGQLRYGYTF
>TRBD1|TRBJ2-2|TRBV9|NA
TGTGCCAGCAGCGTCGACGGGACAGGGACGAACACCGGGGAGCTGTTTTTT
CASSVDGTGTNTGELFF